Below, 3 T cell receptor beta chains from the same sample are listed, as sequenced in a study of blood T cell repertoires in COVID-19. The protocol was immunoSEQ multiplex PCR, while the TCRdb copy is restricted to in-frame clones and leaves out a portion. Of some 220,000 clones detected, approximately 90% appear once; the ten largest clones hold roughly 3.4%. The sequenced material came from PBMCs or T cells enriched from blood (not recorded which). All receptors come from a woman between 35 and 50 years old with acute COVID-19.

This sequence joins TRBV5-8 and TRBJ1-3; D gene ambiguous. In germline, CDR1 is SGHTS, CDR2 YDEGEE. Trimming shortened V by 3 bases and J by 4 bases, and 14 bases separated the two germline ends. CDR3 length equals 15 residues. The CDR3 loop is CASSYAGGNGNTIYF. The CDR3 nucleotides read TGTGCCAGCAGCTACGCAGGTGGAAACGGAAACACCATATATTTT.

The V call is TRBV18, the J call TRBJ2-7, with 7 bases lining up with TRBD1. The CDR3 runs to 14 residues. Looked up from germline, CDR1 is KGHSH and CDR2 is LQKENI. V lost 6 bases, J lost 2 bases, and 7 bases stayed unmatched. The CDR3 DNA sequence: TGTGCCAGCTCTACCAGTAGGGGGCCCTACGAGCAGTACGTC. Its protein product is CASSTSRGPYEQYV.

The chain's CDR3 is CASSRTGGLNQPQHF. The CDR3 bases are TGCGCCAGCAGCCGGACAGGGGGCCTCAATCAGCCCCAGCATTTT. This sequence joins TRBV5-1 and TRBJ1-5; 11 bases match TRBD1. V dropped 4 bases and J dropped 3; count of bases not matched to a gene: 3. CDR1 is SGHRS, CDR2 YFSETQ, per germline. This CDR3 is built from 15 residues.